This is a list of T cell receptor beta chains from one sample in a study of response to subunit inactivated influenza vaccine. TCRdb re-analysed the RT-PCR reads in MiXCR, keeping a single row per CDR3 protein. The table records approximately 170,000 distinct CDR3 sequences, over 9.5% of them present only once. These same data were also listed under a study on T cells expressing NK-cell markers.

The sample here was CD8+ T cells sorted from PBMCs, taken 11 to 12 days after vaccination. These receptors all come from a man in his forties or fifties who received an inactivated influenza vaccine. CDR3s include the opening cysteine and the closing phenylalanine or tryptophan.

V: TRBV12-3/TRBV12-4
J: TRBJ2-4
CDR3: CASSLPSFKNIQYF

V: TRBV15
J: TRBJ2-3
CDR3: CATSTGQGADTQYF

V: TRBV28
J: TRBJ2-7
CDR3: CASSPRDGLIYEQYF

V: TRBV9
J: TRBJ2-1
CDR3: CASSPPTNEQFF

V: TRBV6-1
J: TRBJ2-6
CDR3: CASIRDTGSDGANVLTF

V: TRBV29-1
J: TRBJ2-2
CDR3: CSVWRPGNTGELFF

V: TRBV4-1
J: TRBJ2-6
CDR3: CASSPPGGAGANVLTF

V: TRBV5-6
J: TRBJ1-2
CDR3: CASSTGDYGYTF

V: TRBV7-9
J: TRBJ2-2
CDR3: CAPGGGNTGELFF

V: TRBV28
J: TRBJ2-2
CDR3: CASSQLAGGPVTGELFF

V: TRBV4-3
J: TRBJ1-3
CDR3: CASSTGPSSGNTIYF

V: TRBV7-9
J: TRBJ2-5
CDR3: CASSSPRGLQETQYF

V: TRBV14
J: TRBJ2-7
CDR3: CASSQEADYEQYF

V: TRBV28
J: TRBJ2-2
CDR3: CASSVPRGTGELFF

V: TRBV7-8
J: TRBJ1-2
CDR3: CASSLDPYDRSYGYTF

V: TRBV28
J: TRBJ2-7
CDR3: CASSLTGGPGEQYF

V: TRBV7-9
J: TRBJ2-3
CDR3: CASSSHRGLADTQYF

V: TRBV6-5
J: TRBJ2-1
CDR3: CASSSTGPGYNEQFF

V: TRBV19
J: TRBJ2-1
CDR3: CASSLTSINEQFF

V: TRBV5-4
J: TRBJ2-5
CDR3: CASSLTGEVGETQYF

V: TRBV12-3/TRBV12-4
J: TRBJ1-2
CDR3: CASSLRGPNYGYTF

V: TRBV28
J: TRBJ2-1
CDR3: CASSFEINEQFF

V: TRBV19
J: TRBJ2-2
CDR3: CASRRGGPNTGELFF

V: TRBV12-3/TRBV12-4
J: TRBJ2-7
CDR3: CASSSGQLQSYEQYF

V: TRBV12-3/TRBV12-4
J: TRBJ2-1
CDR3: CASSFGTTYNEQFF